These 6 T cell receptor beta chains share one sample of origin, sequenced in a study of shared clonotypes between healthy human individuals. Profiling relied on immunoSEQ multiplex PCR, and the TCRdb table lists in-frame clones only, not all of them. Among around 1.5 million clones listed, nearly 99% were seen once. The sample comprised naive CD4+ T cells sorted from blood. The subset is: CD45RA+ positively selected. These TCRs come from a man aged 30 to 45 in good health.

J is TRBJ2-1 and V is TRBV6-1; D is undetermined. The germline gives CDR1 MNHNS, CDR2 SASEGT. Between the trimmed V and J ends, which lost 4 bases and 9 bases, there was a span of 10 bases. CDR3 size: 12 residues. The CDR3 DNA reads as TGTGCCAGCAGTGTAAAGGGCCTTGAGCAGTTCTTC. Encoded protein: CASSVKGLEQFF.

The chain combines TRBV19 with TRBJ2-3; D might be TRBD2 (6 bases). Germline loops: CDR1 LNHDA, CDR2 SQIVND (reference sequence). There are 17 residues in the CDR3. V shed 3 bases and J shed 3 bases, with 19 bases lying between them. Here the CDR3 DNA reads TGTGCCAGTAGTATGGAGGGGTTTGGGCGAAGGACAGATACGCAGTATTTT. Translated: CASSMEGFGRRTDTQYF. The full variable domain, its missing parts supplied by reference TRBV19 and TRBJ2-3, is DGGITQSPKYLFRKEGQNVTLSCEQNLNHDAMYWYRQDPGQGLRLIYYSQIVNDFQKGDIAEGYSVSREKKESFPLTVTSAQKNPTAFYLCASSMEGFGRRTDTQYFGPGTRLTVL.

The chain links TRBV5-1 to TRBJ2-3; TRBD2 matches 11 bases. Germline lookup yields CDR1 SGHRS and CDR2 YFSETQ. With V trimmed by 3 bases and J by 4 bases, 10 bases remained unmatched. The CDR3 length is 17 residues. The CDR3 nucleotides are TGCGCCAGCAGCTCGGGACTAGCGGCCGCAGGGGCAGATACGCAGTATTTT. The encoded protein is CASSSGLAAAGADTQYF.

A note on this clone: Other DNA sequences of this sample code for an identical CDR3. The chain couples TRBV7-2 to TRBJ2-7; D call uncertain. Deletions cut 5 bases from V and 2 bases from J, with 7 bases between. CDR1 is SGHTA and CDR2 is FQGNSA in the germline V gene. The CDR3 is 12 residues long. DNA of the CDR3: TGTGCCAGCAGCCGCACAGCCTACGAGCAGTACTTC. Protein sequence: CASSRTAYEQYF.

The chain recombines TRBV10-3 with TRBJ1-5; D uncertain. Trimming cost V 7 bases and J 4 bases, with 11 bases left between them. The germline gives CDR1 ENHRY, CDR2 SYGVKD. This CDR3 has 13 residues. The CDR3 sequence is CAIKGTENQPQHF. CDR3 sequence (DNA): TGTGCCATCAAGGGTACGGAGAATCAGCCCCAGCATTTT.

The V gene is TRBV10-3, the J gene TRBJ2-1, with TRBD2 as a possible D gene (6 bases). V was trimmed by 8 bases and J by 8 bases, leaving 10 bases between them. Germline loops: CDR1 ENHRY, CDR2 SYGVKD. This CDR3 is 11 amino acids long. The CDR3 DNA reads as TGTGCCATCCGGGCTAGCGATGAGCAGTTCTTC. This gives the protein CAIRASDEQFF.